Listed here is a single TCR beta chain. Per the original methods: The authors estimated nucleated cell counts from reference gene primer amplification. Sequenced by immunoSEQ multiplex PCR; TCRdb stores in-frame clones only, minus some. Clone size and V and J calls were adopted from that table, with D and trimming inferred from the DNA. In the table there are 250,000 or so clones, about 82% of which are singletons. These data are taken from a study of blood T cell repertoires in COVID-19. For the study at large: Acute and convalescent COVID-19 samples came from the United States, Italy and Spain. T cells, B-cell-depleted T cells, or PBMCs provided the cDNA or gDNA that served as material.

In germline, CDR1 is MDHEN, CDR2 SYDVKM. V gave up 7 bases and J gave up 6 bases, with 15 bases separating them. The CDR3 loop spans 13 amino acids. The V gene is TRBV28, the J gene TRBJ1-2, with D unresolved. Input material: peripheral blood. The receptor was derived from a man older than 75 with acute or convalescent COVID-19. In DNA form, the CDR3 reads TGTGCCAGCACCATAGGAACAGCTAATGGCTACACCTTC. It translates to CASTIGTANGYTF.